This TCR beta chain derives from a study of lymphopenia after photon versus proton radiotherapy. Study-wide points: Larger post-nadir TCR diversity loss correlated inversely with survival in deceased patients. Photon-treated patients lost naive T cells and TCR diversity; proton-treated stayed stable. Post-nadir diversity loss with photons came from oligoclonal expansion, particularly CD8+ Temra cells.

On this clone: The antigen remains undetermined.

V gave up 8 bases and J gave up 7 bases; unmatched junction bases: 12. Germline V gene data show CDR1 as MGHDK and CDR2 as SYGVNS. This CDR3 has 15 amino acids. Sequencing used immunoSEQ multiplex PCR; TCRdb keeps in-frame clones, though not all of them. The table has 35,000 to 50,000 clones, more than 85% seen once. The receptor's source is a man aged 60-69 years with cholangiocarcinoma. The sample here was peripheral blood, taken from a patient treated with photon-based radiotherapy. The V gene is TRBV25-1, the J gene TRBJ2-1, with 9 positions matching TRBD1. The CDR3 coding sequence is TGTGCCAGCGGAGCCTCCGGGACAGGGCTAAATGAGCAGTTCTTC. It specifies CASGASGTGLNEQFF.